The 23 T cell receptor beta chains reported below all come from one sample, sequenced in a study of OX40 agonist ivuxolimab in advanced cancers. Only in-frame clones appear in the TCRdb table, and some are missing; sequencing was by immunoSEQ multiplex PCR. The sample has tens of thousands of clones, 75% to 90% seen once. The material was CD4+ or CD8+ T cells sorted from blood, obtained in a trial of the OX40 agonist ivuxolimab. The receptors originated from an adult with an advanced solid tumor such as melanoma, head and neck, liver or kidney cancer.

The genes are TRBV27 and TRBJ1-2, with D maybe TRBD1 (6 bases). Germline CDR1 is MNHEY and CDR2 is SMNVEV (reference sequence). The V end lost 6 bases, the J end lost 6 bases, and 14 bases lay between the germline ends. This CDR3 has 13 amino acids. As DNA, the CDR3 is TGTGCCAGCAGCCGTCTCCAGGGGAATGGCTACACCTTC. It specifies CASSRLQGNGYTF.

This clone appeared a single time. The chain couples TRBV7-2 to TRBJ1-5; D gene ambiguous. With 3 bases removed from V and 6 bases from J, the gap between germline ends came to 12 bases. The CDR3 consists of 14 residues. From germline, CDR1 is SGHTA and CDR2 FQGNSA. CDR3 protein: CASSFTQIGQPQHF. The CDR3 bases are TGTGCCAGCAGCTTCACGCAGATTGGTCAGCCCCAGCATTTT.

The chain couples TRBV19 to TRBJ1-5; D not certain. The germline V and J ends were trimmed by 3 bases and 2 bases, with 5 bases remaining between them. CDR1 LNHDA and CDR2 SQIVND come from the germline V gene (reference sequence). This CDR3 is 13 amino acids long. CDR3 coding DNA: TGTGCCAGTAGTATCCCCCGCAATCAGCCCCAGCATTTT. Amino acid sequence: CASSIPRNQPQHF.

This rearrangement joins TRBV6-6 to TRBJ2-7; TRBD1 matches at 11 bases. Unmatched junction bases numbered 7, after V lost 5 bases and J lost 4 bases. CDR1 and CDR2 from the germline V gene are MNHNY and SVGAGI (reference sequence). This CDR3 is 15 amino acids long. The CDR3 is CASSGPGTGGYEQYF. The CDR3 DNA is TGTGCCAGCAGTGGACCCGGGACAGGGGGATACGAGCAGTACTTC.

This clone was counted a few times. The chain has TRBV19 and TRBJ1-1; D is undetermined. Looked up from germline, CDR1 is LNHDA and CDR2 is SQIVND (reference sequence). V lost 6 bases and J lost 6, with 14 bases in between. The CDR3 is made up of 13 amino acids. The CDR3: CASSSDSDAEAFF. The CDR3 nucleotides read TGTGCCAGTAGCTCGGATAGTGACGCTGAAGCTTTCTTT.

The V and J genes are TRBV7-2 and TRBJ2-3; a weak D match, TRBD1 (6 bases). Trimming stripped 2 bases from V and 6 bases from J, with 6 bases between. There are 12 residues in the CDR3. CDR1 and CDR2 from the germline V gene are SGHTA and FQGNSA. The CDR3 bases are TGTGCCAGCAGCTTACAGGGGGATACGCAGTATTTT. Protein sequence: CASSLQGDTQYF. Drawing the rest from reference TRBV7-2 and TRBJ2-3, the complete variable domain is GAGVSQSPSNKVTEKGKDVELRCDPISGHTALYWYRQSLGQGLEFLIYFQGNSAPDKSGLPSDRFSAERTGGSVSTLTIQRTQQEDSAVYLCASSLQGDTQYFGPGTRLTVL.

This clone has only one observation. The genes are TRBV19 and TRBJ1-6; no firm D call. The CDR3 spans 16 residues. Looked up from germline, CDR1 is LNHDA and CDR2 is SQIVND (reference sequence). Trimming left V 9 bases short and J 7 bases short, with 22 bases between. CDR3: CASATVPWGRNSPLHF. CDR3 DNA sequence: TGTGCCAGCGCGACTGTTCCTTGGGGTAGGAATTCACCCCTCCACTTT. The whole variable domain, remainder taken from reference TRBV19 and TRBJ1-6, is DGGITQSPKYLFRKEGQNVTLSCEQNLNHDAMYWYRQDPGQGLRLIYYSQIVNDFQKGDIAEGYSVSREKKESFPLTVTSAQKNPTAFYLCASATVPWGRNSPLHFGNGTRLTVT.

This chain uses TRBV2 with TRBJ1-5; D not resolved. CDR3 length: 14 amino acids. Looked up from germline, CDR1 is SNHLY and CDR2 is FYNNEI. Trimming cost V 2 bases and J 6 bases, with 11 bases left between them. The CDR3 sequence: CASSEMAGSQPQHF. The DNA for the CDR3 is TGTGCCAGCAGTGAAATGGCGGGGAGTCAGCCCCAGCATTTT. The full variable domain, with the rest looked up from reference TRBV2 and TRBJ1-5, is EPEVTQTPSHQVTQMGQEVILRCVPISNHLYFYWYRQILGQKVEFLVSFYNNEISEKSEIFDDQFSVERPDGSNFTLKIRSTKLEDSAMYFCASSEMAGSQPQHFGDGTRLSIL.

As DNA, the CDR3 is TGCGCCAGCAGCCTGGCCCAGCCAGATACGCAGTATTTT. Its protein product is CASSLAQPDTQYF. The chain couples TRBV5-1 to TRBJ2-3; D not resolved. This CDR3 is built from 13 residues. V was pared by 4 bases and J by 4 bases, with 10 bases between. Germline CDR1 reads SGHRS; CDR2 reads YFSETQ.

V is TRBV19 and J is TRBJ2-7; the D call may be TRBD1 or TRBD2 (7 bases each). From germline, CDR1 is LNHDA and CDR2 SQIVND (reference sequence). V was pared by 6 bases and J by 2 bases, with 20 bases between. This CDR3 region has 16 residues. The DNA for the CDR3 is TGTGCCAGTAGATGGAAGCTGGGAGGGGGCCCCTACGAGCAGTACTTC. This codes for CASRWKLGGGPYEQYF.

CDR3 sequence reads: CASRGLAGTDTQYF. The CDR3 nucleotides read TGTGCCAGCAGGGGACTAGCGGGGACAGATACGCAGTATTTT. The V and J genes are TRBV6-6 and TRBJ2-3, with TRBD2 matching over 13 bases. The germline V gene encodes CDR1 MNHNY and CDR2 SVGAGI (reference sequence). The CDR3 is 14 amino acids. After removal of 6 bases from V and 3 bases from J, the junction contained 0 bases not matched to a gene.

The V gene is TRBV5-6, the J gene TRBJ2-2; D gene unclear. The CDR3 has 12 residues. Between the trimmed V and J ends, which lost 4 bases and 6 bases, there was a span of 7 bases. The germline V gene has CDR1 SGHDT and CDR2 YYEEEE. The CDR3 loop is CASSPRSGELFF. The DNA of the CDR3 is TGTGCCAGCAGCCCGAGGTCCGGGGAGCTGTTTTTT. The whole variable domain, remainder taken from reference TRBV5-6 and TRBJ2-2, is DAGVTQSPTHLIKTRGQQVTLRCSPKSGHDTVSWYQQALGQGPQFIFQYYEEEERQRGNFPDRFSGHQFPNYSSELNVNALLLGDSALYLCASSPRSGELFFGEGSRLTVL.

The chain joins TRBV27 to TRBJ2-1; tentatively, D is TRBD1 (6 bases). The germline V and J ends were trimmed by 4 bases and 8 bases, with 12 bases remaining between them. The CDR3 extends over 13 amino acids. Germline V gene data show CDR1 as MNHEY and CDR2 as SMNVEV (reference sequence). The CDR3 protein is CASSSTGFYEQFF. The CDR3, as DNA: TGTGCCAGCAGTTCCACAGGGTTTTATGAGCAGTTCTTC.

The rearrangement uses TRBV11-2 and TRBJ1-5; D not resolved. Deletions cut 1 base from V and 0 bases from J, with 13 bases between. Germline CDR1 reads SGHAT; CDR2 reads FQNNGV. The CDR3 is 17 residues long. In DNA form, the CDR3 reads TGTGCCAGCAGCTTAGGGGCAGGAGTGGGTAGCAATCAGCCCCAGCATTTT. This encodes CASSLGAGVGSNQPQHF.

The chain has TRBV13 and TRBJ1-4; 7 nucleotides agree with TRBD1. CDR1 is PRHDT and CDR2 is FYEKMQ in the germline V gene (reference sequence). CDR3 length equals 20 residues. The ends lost 4 bases at V and 0 bases at J; junction bases unmatched: 17. CDR3 bases: TGTGCCAGCAGCTACCCGCCGGGAGGGGGCAACGGCCCAACTAATGAAAAACTGTTTTTT. This codes for CASSYPPGGGNGPTNEKLFF.

The chain combines TRBV30 with TRBJ1-4, with D unresolved. Germline CDR1 is GTSNPN and CDR2 is SVGIG (reference sequence). The CDR3 runs to 12 residues. The V end was cut by 0 bases, the J end by 8 bases, with 7 bases between. CDR3 nucleotides: TGTGCCTGGAGTGTGGCCGGCGAAAAACTGTTTTTT. The encoded protein is CAWSVAGEKLFF.

This chain connects TRBV7-6 to TRBJ1-4; tentatively, D is TRBD1 (5 bases). The germline V gene encodes CDR1 SGHVS and CDR2 FNYEAQ. This CDR3 spans 15 amino acids. With 2 bases removed from V and 1 base from J, the gap between germline ends came to 8 bases. The CDR3 here is CASSLTGGTNEKLFF. CDR3 in DNA: TGTGCCAGCAGCTTAACCGGGGGAACTAATGAAAAACTGTTTTTT.

This clone occurred once. The rearrangement links TRBV7-2 to TRBJ2-3, with no clear D. V gave up 3 bases and J gave up 3 bases, with 10 bases separating them. The germline CDR1 and CDR2 sequences are SGHTA and FQGNSA. The CDR3 has 14 residues. The CDR3 nucleotides read TGTGCCAGCAGCTTTGGAGTAGATACAGATACGCAGTATTTT. This translates into CASSFGVDTDTQYF.

As regards this clone: The same CDR3 is also encoded by other DNA sequences in this sample. The V gene is TRBV5-1, the J gene TRBJ2-2, with 7 positions matching TRBD1. Germline V gene sequence: CDR1 SGHRS, CDR2 YFSETQ. This CDR3 is built from 14 residues. V trimming: 0 bases; J trimming: 4 bases; junction bases outside the gene matches: 0. DNA of the CDR3: TGCGCCAGCAGCTTGGGACAGGGCACCGGGGAGCTGTTTTTT. It is translated as CASSLGQGTGELFF.

This chain uses TRBV7-9 with TRBJ1-1; D possibly corresponds to TRBD1 (5 bases). The V end was cut by 5 bases, the J end by 5 bases, with 15 bases between. CDR3 length: 14 residues. The V gene's germline CDR1 is SEHNR and CDR2 FQNEAQ (reference sequence). CDR3 nucleotide sequence: TGTGCCAGCAGCCCTGGGGGGGTAACGACTGAAGCTTTCTTT. Its protein product is CASSPGGVTTEAFF.

This clone showed up just a few times. The V call is TRBV19, the J call TRBJ1-5; 12 nucleotides align to TRBD1. Trimming took 5 bases from V and 6 from J; bases not matched to a gene: 5. CDR3 length equals 15 residues. In germline, CDR1 is LNHDA, CDR2 SQIVND (reference sequence). This CDR3 reads CASSAGTGGGQPQHF. The CDR3 DNA sequence: TGTGCCAGTAGTGCCGGGACAGGGGGCGGTCAGCCCCAGCATTTT. The full variable domain, in which reference TRBV19 and TRBJ1-5 provide the parts outside the CDR3, is DGGITQSPKYLFRKEGQNVTLSCEQNLNHDAMYWYRQDPGQGLRLIYYSQIVNDFQKGDIAEGYSVSREKKESFPLTVTSAQKNPTAFYLCASSAGTGGGQPQHFGDGTRLSIL.

This chain joins TRBV4-1 and TRBJ2-4; 11 bases map to TRBD2. The CDR3 has 15 residues. CDR1 is MGHRA, CDR2 YSYEKL, per germline. V lost 0 bases and J lost 8; bases outside the gene matches: 3. CDR3 region: CASSQDSGRGDIQYF. CDR3 sequence (DNA): TGCGCCAGCAGCCAAGATAGCGGGAGGGGAGACATTCAGTACTTC.

Here the CDR3 reads CASSLGRGVEKLFF. In DNA, the CDR3 is TGTGCCAGCTCACTAGGAAGGGGAGTGGAAAAACTGTTTTTT. The chain is built from TRBV18 and TRBJ1-4; TRBD1 is a possible D gene (5 bases). CDR1 is KGHSH, CDR2 LQKENI, per germline. This CDR3 has 14 residues. Between the trimmed V and J ends, which lost 4 bases and 8 bases, there was a span of 14 bases.